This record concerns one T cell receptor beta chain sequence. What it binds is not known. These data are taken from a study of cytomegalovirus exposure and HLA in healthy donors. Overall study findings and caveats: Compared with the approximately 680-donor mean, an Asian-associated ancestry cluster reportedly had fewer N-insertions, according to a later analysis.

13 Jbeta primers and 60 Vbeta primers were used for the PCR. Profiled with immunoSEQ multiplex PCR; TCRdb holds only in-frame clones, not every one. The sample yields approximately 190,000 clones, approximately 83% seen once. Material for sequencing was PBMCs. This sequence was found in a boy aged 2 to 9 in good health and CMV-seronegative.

The CDR3: CASSHSSGRETQYF. The CDR3, as DNA: TGCGCCAGCAGCCACTCAAGTGGGCGAGAGACCCAGTACTTC. The chain couples TRBV4-3 to TRBJ2-5; the D is unclear. The germline V gene encodes CDR1 LGHNA and CDR2 YSLEER. Trimming removed 3 bases from V and 4 bases from J, with 12 bases in between. CDR3 length equals 14 residues.